Detailed here is one T cell receptor (beta chain). The data belong to a study of blood T cell repertoires in COVID-19. In the study overall: Italy, Spain and the United States were the sources of the convalescent and acute COVID-19 samples. PBMCs, B-cell-depleted T cells, or T cells were the source of the cDNA or gDNA that made up the material.

Enrollment of patients from Seattle took place during active infection, with longitudinal follow-up. In the authors' methods: Reference gene primer amplification yielded estimated nucleated cell counts. Data came from immunoSEQ multiplex PCR; TCRdb stores just in-frame clones and leaves some out. D and trimming come from the DNA, and the V and J calls and clone size come from that table. The table records about 410,000 clones, about nine tenths of them present only once. This clonotype originated in a woman between 40 and 55 years old with COVID-19, enrolled during active disease. Input material: peripheral blood.

The CDR3 DNA reads TGTGCCAGCAGCTTAGTCCTACAGATCAATTCACCCCTCCACTTT. This gives the protein CASSLVLQINSPLHF. The chain carries TRBV7-2 and TRBJ1-6; D uncertain. CDR1 and CDR2 from the germline V gene are SGHTA and FQGNSA. V gave up 1 base and J gave up 7 bases, with 11 bases separating them. The CDR3 extends over 15 amino acids.